This T cell receptor (beta chain) was sequenced during a study of human T cells and chemical hapten exposure. Study-level information: Scalp application of diphenylcyclopropenone was performed weekly in patients across the entire approximately 26-week study.

This clonotype showed up just a few times. During construction of the library, unique molecular identifiers were attached to individual cDNA molecules for quantitative, reproducible TCR counting. TCRdb called the RACE reads again in MiXCR, with one record for every CDR3 protein. The table lists about 80,000 distinct CDR3 sequences, 14% of them singletons, with 3.5% to 6% in the top ten. Germline trimming cut 3 bases from V and 3 bases from J; bases unmatched to any gene: 3. This CDR3 spans 13 amino acids. From germline, CDR1 is DFQATT and CDR2 SNEGSKA (reference sequence). This sample's time point: pre-sensitization, week 0. Specified treatment: therapeutic diphenylcyclopropenone sensitization with weekly scalp DPC.

The sequence derives from a woman aged 50 to 60 with alopecia areata. Some clones in this sample may be carry-over from other donors' samples. The input for sequencing was whole blood, taken in connection with sensitization to the hapten diphenylcyclopropenone (DPC). The rearrangement joins TRBV20-1 to TRBJ2-5, with 8 bases fitting TRBD1. The CDR3 DNA reads as TGCAGTGCTAGCAAGACAGGGGAAGAGACCCAGTACTTC. It translates to CSASKTGEETQYF.